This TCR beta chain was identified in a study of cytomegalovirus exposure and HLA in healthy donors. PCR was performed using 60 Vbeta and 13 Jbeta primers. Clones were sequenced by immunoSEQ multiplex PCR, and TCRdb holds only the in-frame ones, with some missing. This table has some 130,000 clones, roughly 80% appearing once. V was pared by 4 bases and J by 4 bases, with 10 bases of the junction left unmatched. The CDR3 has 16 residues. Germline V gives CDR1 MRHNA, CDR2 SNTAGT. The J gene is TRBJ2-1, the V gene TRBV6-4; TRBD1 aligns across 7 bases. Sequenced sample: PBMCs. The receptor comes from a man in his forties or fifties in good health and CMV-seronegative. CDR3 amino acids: CASSVSPGQTYNEQFF. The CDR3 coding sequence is TGTGCCAGCAGTGTCTCACCGGGACAGACATACAATGAGCAGTTCTTC.